This TCR beta chain was identified in a study of response to subunit inactivated influenza vaccine. V lost 2 bases and J 4 bases, leaving 16 bases between the germline ends. In germline, CDR1 is MNHEY, CDR2 SVGEGT. The CDR3 covers 16 residues. TCRdb reanalysed the RT-PCR reads using MiXCR and keeps one entry per CDR3 protein. Here the sample spans some 850,000 distinct CDR3 sequences, about a fifth being singletons. This chain links TRBV6-2 or TRBV6-3 with TRBJ2-3; a possible D gene is TRBD1 (6 bases). This sample comprised PBMCs from blood, obtained roughly 5 days after vaccination. The TCR originated in a man aged 45-65 years who received an inactivated influenza vaccine. The CDR3 region is CASSYPQDRFSDTQYF. CDR3 in DNA: TGTGCCAGCAGTTACCCACAAGACAGGTTCTCAGATACGCAGTATTTT.